These T cell receptor beta chains were read from a single sample in a study of cytomegalovirus exposure and HLA in healthy donors. Here immunoSEQ multiplex PCR was the method, and the copy in TCRdb shows in-frame clones only, minus some. In all, the sample yields about 41,000 clones. The sequencing input was PBMCs. The receptors shown here come from a man aged 25 to 40 in good health and CMV-seronegative. Each CDR3 is given with its conserved first and last residue. A D gene is named only where the DNA matches it firmly.

>.|TRBJ2-2|TRBV15
CATSRETNTGELFF
TGTGCCACCAGCAGAGAGACTAACACCGGGGAGCTGTTTTTT
>.|TRBJ1-3|TRBV9
CASSVDSGNTIYF
TGTGCCAGCAGCGTAGATAGCGGAAACACCATATATTTT
>.|TRBJ2-3|TRBV6-4
CASSDGIGGSDTQYF
TGTGCCAGCAGTGACGGGATCGGAGGGTCAGATACGCAGTATTTT
>.|TRBJ1-1|TRBV29-1
CSVEDGYEAFF
TGCAGCGTGGAGGATGGGTATGAAGCTTTCTTT
>.|TRBJ2-7|TRBV5-1
CASSGTSYEQYF
TGCGCCAGCAGCGGGACTTCCTACGAGCAGTACTTC
>TRBD1|TRBJ1-3|TRBV6-5
CASSSDRARRGNTIYF
TGTGCCAGCAGTTCAGACAGGGCAAGGAGAGGAAACACCATATATTTT
>.|TRBJ2-3|TRBV5-6
CASSHSTSPTDTQYF
TGTGCCAGCAGTCACTCAACTAGCCCCACAGATACGCAGTATTTT
>.|TRBJ2-7|TRBV2
CASRIFAYEQYF
TGTGCCAGCCGAATTTTTGCCTACGAGCAGTACTTC
>TRBD2|TRBJ2-7|TRBV4-1
CASSQSTSGYAYEQYF
TGCGCCAGCAGCCAGTCGACTAGCGGGTACGCCTACGAGCAGTACTTC
>.|TRBJ2-7|TRBV4-1
CASSQKSGYEQYF
TGCGCCAGCAGCCAAAAGTCGGGCTACGAGCAGTACTTC
>TRBD1|TRBJ1-6|TRBV6-1
CASSSGQGVSPLHF
TGTGCCAGCAGTTCAGGGCAGGGGGTTTCACCCCTACACTTT
>.|TRBJ2-7|TRBV6-5
CASSYGQNYEQYF
TGTGCCAGCAGTTACGGGCAGAACTACGAGCAGTACTTC
>.|TRBJ2-3|TRBV27
CASSFRGMDTQYF
TGTGCCAGCAGTTTCCGGGGGATGGATACGCAGTATTTT
>.|TRBJ1-1|TRBV19
CASSIIQGMDTEAFF
TGTGCCAGTAGTATTATCCAGGGGATGGACACTGAAGCTTTCTTT
>TRBD2|TRBJ2-7|TRBV10-3
CAISQLAGGESEQYF
TGTGCCATCAGCCAGCTAGCGGGAGGTGAAAGCGAGCAGTACTTC
>TRBD2|TRBJ2-7|TRBV4-1
CASSQELAGRPSYEQYF
TGCGCCAGCAGCCAAGAACTAGCGGGACGACCATCCTACGAGCAGTACTTC
>TRBD1|TRBJ2-3|TRBV19
CASAGTGYGTQYF
TGTGCCAGTGCCGGGACAGGCTACGGTACGCAGTATTTT
>TRBD1|TRBJ2-7|TRBV9
CASSPRWDRAYEQYF
TGTGCCAGCAGCCCGCGGTGGGACAGGGCCTACGAGCAGTACTTC
>.|TRBJ1-4|TRBV4-3
CASSQEGGEKLFF
TGCGCCAGCAGCCAAGAGGGGGGAGAGAAACTGTTTTTT
>.|TRBJ1-1|TRBV7-9
CASSPIPFDFAQGLTEAFF
TGTGCCAGCAGCCCGATTCCCTTTGACTTTGCGCAGGGTTTGACTGAAGCTTTCTTT
>.|TRBJ2-1|TRBV10-3
CAISEGQAQFF
TGTGCCATAAGTGAGGGGCAGGCGCAGTTCTTC
>.|TRBJ1-1|TRBV10-3
CAISTGQNTEAFF
TGTGCCATCAGTACAGGGCAGAACACTGAAGCTTTCTTT
>TRBD1|TRBJ1-4|TRBV10-2
CASTSEGTGGKLFF
TGCGCCAGCACCTCCGAGGGGACAGGGGGAAAACTGTTTTTT
>TRBD1|TRBJ2-5|TRBV5-1
CASTQGQGTQETQYF
TGCGCCAGCACCCAGGGACAGGGTACCCAAGAGACCCAGTACTTC
>.|TRBJ2-7|TRBV5-1
CASSLVDSYEQYF
TGCGCCAGCAGCTTGGTCGACAGCTACGAGCAGTACTTC
>.|TRBJ2-2|TRBV29-1
CSAARGTGELFF
TGCAGCGCAGCCAGGGGAACCGGGGAGCTGTTTTTT
>.|TRBJ1-1|TRBV27
CASSTLEGILIRMNTEAFF
TGTGCCAGCAGTACCCTGGAGGGCATACTCATTCGAATGAACACTGAAGCTTTCTTT
>TRBD1|TRBJ1-4|TRBV5-6
CASSFGTGNLEKLFF
TGTGCCAGCAGCTTCGGGACAGGCAACCTTGAAAAACTGTTTTTT
>.|TRBJ1-1|TRBV9
CASDTTGVGTEAFF
TGTGCCAGCGATACGACGGGGGTGGGCACTGAAGCTTTCTTT
>TRBD2|TRBJ2-2|TRBV5-1
CASSLPSGNTGELFF
TGCGCCAGCAGCTTGCCTAGCGGAAACACCGGGGAGCTGTTTTTT
>TRBD2|TRBJ2-3|TRBV29-1
CSATGTSKSTDTQYF
TGCAGCGCCACCGGGACTAGTAAAAGCACAGATACGCAGTATTTT
>.|TRBJ1-1|TRBV14
CASSQTGKGAFF
TGTGCCAGCAGCCAAACAGGGAAGGGCGCTTTCTTT
>.|TRBJ1-1|TRBV25-1
CASHMDWGQGNTEAFF
TGTGCCAGCCATATGGATTGGGGGCAAGGGAACACTGAAGCTTTCTTT
>.|TRBJ1-1|TRBV18
CASSPATVQTEAFF
TGTGCCAGCTCACCGGCGACAGTCCAAACTGAAGCTTTCTTT
>TRBD2|TRBJ2-7|TRBV30
CAGSVRTSGYYEQYF
TGTGCCGGGAGTGTCAGGACTAGCGGGTACTACGAGCAGTACTTC
>.|TRBJ1-1|TRBV18
CASSALGQPLKGVNTEAFF
TGTGCCAGCTCGGCCCTAGGGCAGCCCCTCAAGGGAGTGAACACTGAAGCTTTCTTT
>.|TRBJ2-7|TRBV4-2
CASSQEQGSSYEQYF
TGTGCCAGCAGCCAAGAACAGGGAAGCTCCTACGAGCAGTACTTC
>TRBD2|TRBJ2-6|TRBV19
CASSTRGGGTGANVLTF
TGTGCCAGTAGTACTCGGGGCGGGGGTACTGGGGCCAACGTCCTGACTTTC
>.|TRBJ1-5|TRBV5-1
CASSWDTSGNQHQHF
TGCGCCAGCAGCTGGGACACCTCGGGCAATCAGCACCAGCATTTT
>.|TRBJ2-1|TRBV7-6
CASSLAAGAYNEQFF
TGTGCCAGCAGCTTAGCGGCAGGGGCATACAATGAGCAGTTCTTC
>.|TRBJ1-2|TRBV19
CASSPEVPNDGYTF
TGTGCCAGTAGTCCCGAAGTGCCTAATGATGGCTACACCTTC
>TRBD1|TRBJ2-7|TRBV7-9
CASSPGQGPYEQYF
TGTGCCAGCAGCCCCGGACAGGGCCCCTACGAGCAGTACTTC